The next 7 T cell receptor beta chains were all read from a single sample in a study of blood T cell repertoires in COVID-19. Sequenced by immunoSEQ multiplex PCR; TCRdb stores in-frame clones only, minus some. The sample includes 55,000 to 75,000 clones, just under 85% of them seen just once. Sequenced material: peripheral blood. These receptor sequences come from a man aged 65 to 79 with acute or convalescent COVID-19.

V usage is TRBV7-9 and J usage is TRBJ2-7; D is unresolved. The CDR3 length is 12 residues. The germline CDR1 and CDR2 sequences are SEHNR and FQNEAQ (reference sequence). The V and J ends lost 8 bases and 5 bases respectively, with 13 bases between them. In DNA, the CDR3 is TGTGCCAGCGGGCAGGTAAAGAACGAGCAGTACTTC. This encodes CASGQVKNEQYF.

The chain uses TRBV3-1 (or the pseudogene TRBV3-2) and TRBJ2-5; D is undetermined. Germline loops: CDR1 LGHDT, CDR2 YNNKEL (reference sequence). Deletions cut 0 bases from V and 0 bases from J, with 8 bases between. The CDR3 loop spans 15 amino acids. This CDR3 is CASSQEAVYQETQYF. The CDR3 DNA follows: TGTGCCAGCAGCCAAGAGGCAGTGTACCAAGAGACCCAGTACTTC.

V and J are TRBV6-5 and TRBJ1-2; D might be TRBD1 (5 bases). V was cut by 3 bases and J by 4 bases, with 15 bases left in between. The CDR3 has 15 residues. CDR1 is MNHEY, CDR2 SVGAGI, per germline. For the CDR3, the DNA is TGTGCCAGCAGTTATATGGGGGGTACTGGCTATGGCTACACCTTC. This translates into CASSYMGGTGYGYTF.

In this sample, this clone turned up a few times. This chain connects TRBV4-1 to TRBJ1-1; a weak D match, TRBD1 (5 bases). CDR1 and CDR2 (germline): MGHRA, YSYEKL. CDR3 length: 12 residues. The V end lost 4 bases, the J end lost 7 bases, and 10 bases lay between the germline ends. Here the CDR3 DNA reads TGCGCCAGCAGCCGTCAGGGTAATGAAGCTTTCTTT. It translates to CASSRQGNEAFF.

The V and J genes are TRBV7-7 and TRBJ2-5, with TRBD2 matching 12 bases. CDR3 length equals 16 residues. V gave up 2 bases and J gave up 5 bases; unmatched junction bases: 6. Germline values: CDR1 SSHAT, CDR2 FNYEAQ (reference sequence). The CDR3 region has the DNA TGTGCCAGCAGCTTATTGGCTAGCGGGAGGGCCGAGACCCAGTACTTC. It codes for CASSLLASGRAETQYF.

The CDR3 DNA reads TGTGCCAGCACCAAAGCGGGGGCCAAACAGCCCCAGCATTTT. This sequence encodes CASTKAGAKQPQHF. The chain has TRBV7-9 and TRBJ1-5, with D perhaps TRBD1 (6 bases). V was pared by 7 bases and J by 7 bases, with 17 bases between. This CDR3 spans 14 amino acids. Germline CDR1 and CDR2: SEHNR and FQNEAQ (reference sequence). Full variable domain (rest looked up from reference TRBV7-9 and TRBJ1-5): DTGVSQNPRHKITKRGQNVTFRCDPISEHNRLYWYRQTLGQGPEFLTYFQNEAQLEKSRLLSDRFSAERPKGSFSTLEIQRTEQGDSAMYLCASTKAGAKQPQHFGDGTRLSIL.

Only a few counts were recorded for this clone. This chain connects TRBV24-1 to TRBJ1-2, with D unresolved. V lost 4 bases, J lost 2 bases, and 19 bases lay in between. This CDR3 has 17 residues. Germline V lookup: CDR1 KGHDR, CDR2 SFDVKD. The CDR3 loop is CATSDPDKFRPNYGYTF. In DNA form, the CDR3 reads TGTGCCACCAGTGACCCAGACAAATTCCGTCCCAACTATGGCTACACCTTC.